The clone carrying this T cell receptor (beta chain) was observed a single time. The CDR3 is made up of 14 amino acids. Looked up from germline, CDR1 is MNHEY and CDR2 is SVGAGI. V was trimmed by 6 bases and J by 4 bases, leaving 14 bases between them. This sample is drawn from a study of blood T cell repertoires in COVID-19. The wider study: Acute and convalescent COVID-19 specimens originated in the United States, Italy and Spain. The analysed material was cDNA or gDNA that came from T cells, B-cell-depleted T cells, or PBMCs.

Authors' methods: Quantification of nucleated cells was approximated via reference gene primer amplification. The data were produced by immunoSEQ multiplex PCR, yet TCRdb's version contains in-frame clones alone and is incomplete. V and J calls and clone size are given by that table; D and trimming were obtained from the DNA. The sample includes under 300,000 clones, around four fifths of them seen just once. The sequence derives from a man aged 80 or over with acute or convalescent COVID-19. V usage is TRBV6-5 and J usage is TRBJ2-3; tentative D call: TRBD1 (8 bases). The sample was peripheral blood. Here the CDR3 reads CASSSTGGADTQYF. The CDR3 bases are TGTGCCAGCAGCTCAACAGGGGGGGCAGATACGCAGTATTTT.